The entry below gives a single T cell receptor beta chain sequence along with its context. The target antigen is unknown. These data are taken from a study of a mutant IDH1 vaccine in newly diagnosed glioma. Between the trimmed V and J ends, which lost 2 bases and 2 bases, there was a span of 16 bases. The CDR3 is made up of 15 amino acids. Germline V CDR1 and CDR2: GTSNPN, SVGIG (reference sequence). The time point: week 35, safety follow-up. Alongside topical imiquimod, each dose of vaccine comprised 300 ug of mutant IDH1 20-mer peptide. Libraries were prepared by immunoSEQ multiplex PCR; TCRdb keeps only in-frame clonotypes and omits some of them. Seen here are more than 40,000 clones, about 88% observed once, and the top ten hold more than 5%. Findings of the study overall: Pseudoprogression seemed unlinked to shifts in top peripheral T cell clonotypes.

The sample here was PBMCs, taken from a glioma patient whose treatment included an IDH1 peptide vaccine. The TCR sequence derives from a woman aged 40 to 49 with glioma. V and J are TRBV30 and TRBJ2-7, with a possible D match to TRBD1 (6 bases). The CDR3 nucleotides read TGTGCCTGGAGTCCCCAAACAGGGAGAGCCTACGAGCAGTACTTC. The encoded protein is CAWSPQTGRAYEQYF.